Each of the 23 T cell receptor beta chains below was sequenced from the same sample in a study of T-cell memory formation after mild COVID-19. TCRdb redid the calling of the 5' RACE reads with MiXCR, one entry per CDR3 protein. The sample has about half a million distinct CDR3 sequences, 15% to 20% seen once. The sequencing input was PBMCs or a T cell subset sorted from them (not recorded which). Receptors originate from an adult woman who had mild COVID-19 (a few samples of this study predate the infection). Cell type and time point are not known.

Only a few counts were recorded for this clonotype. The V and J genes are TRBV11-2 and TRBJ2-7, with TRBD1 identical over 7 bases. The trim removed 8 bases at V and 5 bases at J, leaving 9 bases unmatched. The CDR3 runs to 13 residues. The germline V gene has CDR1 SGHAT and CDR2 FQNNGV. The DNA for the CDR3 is TGTGCCAGCGGGGGACAGATACGGAACGAGCAGTACTTC. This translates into CASGGQIRNEQYF. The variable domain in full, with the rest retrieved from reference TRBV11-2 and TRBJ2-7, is EAGVAQSPRYKIIEKRQSVAFWCNPISGHATLYWYQQILGQGPKLLIQFQNNGVVDDSQLPKDRFSAERLKGVDSTLKIQPAKLEDSAVYLCASGGQIRNEQYFGPGTRLTVT.

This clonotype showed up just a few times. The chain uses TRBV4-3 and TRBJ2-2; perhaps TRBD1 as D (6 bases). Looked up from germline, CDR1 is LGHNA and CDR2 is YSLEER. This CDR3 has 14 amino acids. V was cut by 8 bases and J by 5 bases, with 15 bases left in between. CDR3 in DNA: TGCGCCAGCGGGCAACAGGGATGGACCGGGGAGCTGTTTTTT. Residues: CASGQQGWTGELFF.

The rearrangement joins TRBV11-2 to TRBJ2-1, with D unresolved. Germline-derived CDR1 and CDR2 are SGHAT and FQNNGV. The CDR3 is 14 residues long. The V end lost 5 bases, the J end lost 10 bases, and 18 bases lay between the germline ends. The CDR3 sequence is CASSTRLAAKEQFF. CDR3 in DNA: TGTGCCAGCAGCACCCGACTTGCGGCGAAGGAGCAGTTCTTC.

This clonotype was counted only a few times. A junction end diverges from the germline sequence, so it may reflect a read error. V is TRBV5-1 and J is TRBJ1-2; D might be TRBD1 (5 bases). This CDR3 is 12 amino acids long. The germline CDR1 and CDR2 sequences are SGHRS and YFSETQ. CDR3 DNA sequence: TGCGCCAGCAGCTGGACCGGGGGACTGAGCTCCTTC. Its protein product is CASSWTGGLSSF.

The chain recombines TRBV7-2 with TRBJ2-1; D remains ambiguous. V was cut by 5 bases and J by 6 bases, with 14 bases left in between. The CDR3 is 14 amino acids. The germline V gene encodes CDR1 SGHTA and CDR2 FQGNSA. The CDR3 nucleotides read TGTGCCAGCAGCCCTTACGGATCTAGCAATGAGCAGTTCTTC. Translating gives CASSPYGSSNEQFF.

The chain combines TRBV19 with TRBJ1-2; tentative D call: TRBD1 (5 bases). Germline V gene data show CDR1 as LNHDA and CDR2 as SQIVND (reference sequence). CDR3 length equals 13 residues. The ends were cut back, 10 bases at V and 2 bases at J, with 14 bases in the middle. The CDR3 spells CATTPGPNYGYTF. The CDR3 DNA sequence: TGTGCCACCACGCCGGGGCCGAACTATGGCTACACCTTC.

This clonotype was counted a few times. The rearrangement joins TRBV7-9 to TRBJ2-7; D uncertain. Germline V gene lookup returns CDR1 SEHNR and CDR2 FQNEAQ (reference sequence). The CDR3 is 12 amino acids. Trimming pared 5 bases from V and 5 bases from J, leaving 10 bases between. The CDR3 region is CASSPGSHEQYF. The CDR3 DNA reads TGTGCCAGCAGCCCGGGCAGCCACGAGCAGTACTTC.

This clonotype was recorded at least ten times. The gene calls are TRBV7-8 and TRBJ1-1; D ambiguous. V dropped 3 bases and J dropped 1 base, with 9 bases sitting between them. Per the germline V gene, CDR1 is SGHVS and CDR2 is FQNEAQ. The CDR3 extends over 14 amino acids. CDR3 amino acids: CASSFGRTNTEAFF. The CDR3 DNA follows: TGTGCCAGCAGCTTTGGACGGACGAACACTGAAGCTTTCTTT.

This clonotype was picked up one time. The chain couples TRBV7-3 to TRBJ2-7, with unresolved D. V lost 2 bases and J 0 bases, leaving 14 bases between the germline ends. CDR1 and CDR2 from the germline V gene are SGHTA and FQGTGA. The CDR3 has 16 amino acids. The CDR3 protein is CASSLAPLPSSYEQYF. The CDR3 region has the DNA TGTGCCAGCAGCTTAGCCCCTTTGCCGAGCTCCTACGAGCAGTACTTC.

The CDR3 DNA reads as TGTGCCAGCAGTTACGGGTTAGCGCGGGACGAGCAGTACTTC. As protein: CASSYGLARDEQYF. The rearrangement joins TRBV6-2 or TRBV6-3 to TRBJ2-7; a weak D match, TRBD2 (5 bases). The CDR3 runs to 14 residues. The germline V gene has CDR1 MNHEY and CDR2 SVGEGT. Trimming pared 2 bases from V and 5 bases from J, leaving 13 bases between.

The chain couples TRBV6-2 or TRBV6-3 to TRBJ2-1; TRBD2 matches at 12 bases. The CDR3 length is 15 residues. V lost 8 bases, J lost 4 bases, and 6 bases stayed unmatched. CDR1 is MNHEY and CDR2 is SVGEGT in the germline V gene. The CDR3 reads CASRKTSGRYNEQFF. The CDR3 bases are TGTGCCAGCCGAAAAACTAGCGGGAGGTACAATGAGCAGTTCTTC.

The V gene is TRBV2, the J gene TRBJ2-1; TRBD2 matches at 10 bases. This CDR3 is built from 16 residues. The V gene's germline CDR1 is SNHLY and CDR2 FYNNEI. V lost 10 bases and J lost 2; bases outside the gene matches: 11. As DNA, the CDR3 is TGTGCCATCTTTACTACTAGCGGGATCGCCTACAATGAGCAGTTCTTC. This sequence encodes CAIFTTSGIAYNEQFF. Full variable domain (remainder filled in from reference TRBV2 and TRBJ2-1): EPEVTQTPSHQVTQMGQEVILRCVPISNHLYFYWYRQILGQKVEFLVSFYNNEISEKSEIFDDQFSVERPDGSNFTLKIRSTKLEDSAMYFCAIFTTSGIAYNEQFFGPGTRLTVL.

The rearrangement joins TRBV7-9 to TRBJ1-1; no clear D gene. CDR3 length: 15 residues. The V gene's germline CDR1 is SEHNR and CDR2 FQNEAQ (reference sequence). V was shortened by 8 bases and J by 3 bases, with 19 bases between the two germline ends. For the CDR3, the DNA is TGTGCCAGCGTCCGACTGGCCCGGATAGACACTGAAGCTTTCTTT. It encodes CASVRLARIDTEAFF.

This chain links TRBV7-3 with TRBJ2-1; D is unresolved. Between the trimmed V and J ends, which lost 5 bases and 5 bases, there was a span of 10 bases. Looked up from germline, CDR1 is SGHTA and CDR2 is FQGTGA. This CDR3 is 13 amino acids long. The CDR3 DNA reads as TGTGCCAGCAGCACCGGGCCGAACAATGAGCAGTTCTTC. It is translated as CASSTGPNNEQFF.

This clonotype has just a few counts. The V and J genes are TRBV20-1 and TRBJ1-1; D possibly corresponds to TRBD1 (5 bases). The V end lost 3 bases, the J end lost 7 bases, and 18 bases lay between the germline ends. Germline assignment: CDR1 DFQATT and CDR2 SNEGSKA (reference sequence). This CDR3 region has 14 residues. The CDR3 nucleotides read TGCAGTGCTAGCCAAACGGGGCGCGAGGGTGAAGCTTTCTTT. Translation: CSASQTGREGEAFF.

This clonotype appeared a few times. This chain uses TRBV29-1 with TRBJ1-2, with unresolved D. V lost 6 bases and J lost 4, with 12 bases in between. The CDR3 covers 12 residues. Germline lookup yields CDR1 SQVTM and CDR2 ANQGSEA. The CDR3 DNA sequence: TGCAGCGTCTTAGGACGGACCTATGGCTACACCTTC. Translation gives CSVLGRTYGYTF.

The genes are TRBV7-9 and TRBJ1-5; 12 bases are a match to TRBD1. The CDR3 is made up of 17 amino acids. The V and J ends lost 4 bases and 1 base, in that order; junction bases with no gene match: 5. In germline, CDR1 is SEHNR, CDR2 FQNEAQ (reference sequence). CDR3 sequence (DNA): TGTGCCAGCAGCTCGGGACAGGGGGCGGTAAGCAATCAGCCCCAGCATTTT. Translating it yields CASSSGQGAVSNQPQHF.

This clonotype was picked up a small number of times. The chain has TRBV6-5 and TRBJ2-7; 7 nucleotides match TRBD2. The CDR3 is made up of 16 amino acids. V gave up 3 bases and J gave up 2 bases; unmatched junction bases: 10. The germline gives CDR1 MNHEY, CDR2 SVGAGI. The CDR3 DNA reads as TGTGCCAGCAGTTATGGCGTAGCGGGTGAGACCTACGAGCAGTACTTC. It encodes CASSYGVAGETYEQYF.

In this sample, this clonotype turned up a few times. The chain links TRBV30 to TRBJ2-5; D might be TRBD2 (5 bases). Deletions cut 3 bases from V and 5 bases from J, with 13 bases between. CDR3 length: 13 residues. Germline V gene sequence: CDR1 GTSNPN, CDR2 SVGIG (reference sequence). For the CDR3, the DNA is TGTGCCTGGAGATGGGGAGTTCAGGAGACCCAGTACTTC. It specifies CAWRWGVQETQYF.

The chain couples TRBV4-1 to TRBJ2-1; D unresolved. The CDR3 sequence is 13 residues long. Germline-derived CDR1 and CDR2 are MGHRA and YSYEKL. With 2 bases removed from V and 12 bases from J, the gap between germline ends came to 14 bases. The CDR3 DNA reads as TGCGCCAGCAGCCAAAAGTCTCCTGGAAGGCAGTTCTTC. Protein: CASSQKSPGRQFF.

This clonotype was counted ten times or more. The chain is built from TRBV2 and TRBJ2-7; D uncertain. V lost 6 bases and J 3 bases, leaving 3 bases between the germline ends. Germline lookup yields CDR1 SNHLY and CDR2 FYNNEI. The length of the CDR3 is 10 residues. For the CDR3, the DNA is TGTGCCAGCAGCTTCTACGAGCAGTACTTC. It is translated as CASSFYEQYF.

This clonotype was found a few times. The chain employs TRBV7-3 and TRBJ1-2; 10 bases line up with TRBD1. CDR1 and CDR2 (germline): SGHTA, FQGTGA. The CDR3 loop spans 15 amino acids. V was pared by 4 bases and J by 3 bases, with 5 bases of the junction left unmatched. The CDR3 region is CASSSGTGEHYGYTF. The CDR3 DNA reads TGTGCCAGCAGCTCAGGGACAGGGGAGCACTATGGCTACACCTTC.

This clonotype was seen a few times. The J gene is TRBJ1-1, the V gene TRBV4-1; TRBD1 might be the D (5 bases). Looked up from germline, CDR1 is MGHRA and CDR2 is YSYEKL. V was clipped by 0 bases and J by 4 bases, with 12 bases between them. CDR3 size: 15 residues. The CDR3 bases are TGCGCCAGCAGCCAAGAGACAGTCCAAGGCACTGAAGCTTTCTTT. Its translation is CASSQETVQGTEAFF.